This is a list of T cell receptor beta chains from one sample in a study of neurological immune-mediated disorders. From the 5' RACE reads, TCRdb called clonotypes with MiXCR, one entry per CDR3 protein. The sample includes about 79,000 distinct CDR3 sequences, 11% to 15% seen only once; the top ten take 6.5% to 8%. The sample consisted of PBMCs. The origin of the receptors is a woman between 50 and 59 years old in good health. Each CDR3 is given with its conserved first and last residue. Each record gives: clone size, D gene, V gene, J gene, CDR3 protein, CDR3 DNA. D genes are given only for firm matches. Not all rows give a size; the values are once, few, many and, for expanded clones, a class.

abundance: many
d_gene: NA
v_gene: TRBV29-1
j_gene: TRBJ2-1
CDR3aa: CSATRGTRSEQFF
CDR3nt: TGCAGCGCCACCCGGGGAACTAGATCTGAGCAGTTCTTC

abundance: many
d_gene: NA
v_gene: TRBV5-1
j_gene: TRBJ1-4
CDR3aa: CASRERGGTTNEKLFF
CDR3nt: TGCGCCAGCAGGGAGAGAGGCGGGACAACTAATGAAAAACTGTTTTTT

abundance: few
d_gene: NA
v_gene: TRBV7-2
j_gene: TRBJ2-3
CDR3aa: CASSLRPRLGADTQYF
CDR3nt: TGTGCCAGCAGCTTAAGACCTAGATTGGGCGCAGATACGCAGTATTTT

abundance: NA
d_gene: TRBD2
v_gene: TRBV28
j_gene: TRBJ2-7
CDR3aa: CASSSVVATSGSYEQYF
CDR3nt: TGTGCCAGCAGTTCAGTCGTTGCGACTAGCGGGAGTTACGAGCAGTACTTC

abundance: many
d_gene: TRBD1
v_gene: TRBV12-3/TRBV12-4
j_gene: TRBJ1-1
CDR3aa: CASSSGQVEAFF
CDR3nt: TGTGCCAGCAGTTCGGGACAGGTTGAAGCTTTCTTT

abundance: many
d_gene: NA
v_gene: TRBV3-1
j_gene: TRBJ2-7
CDR3aa: CASSQRGGSYEQYF
CDR3nt: TGTGCCAGCAGCCAACGAGGGGGATCCTACGAGCAGTACTTC

abundance: many
d_gene: NA
v_gene: TRBV5-1
j_gene: TRBJ2-2
CDR3aa: CASSSQVGNTGELFF
CDR3nt: TGCGCCAGCAGCTCGCAGGTCGGGAACACCGGGGAGCTGTTTTTT

abundance: many
d_gene: NA
v_gene: TRBV7-6
j_gene: TRBJ1-3
CDR3aa: CVSSQSEIGNTIYF
CDR3nt: TGTGTCAGCAGCCAGTCAGAGATTGGAAACACCATATATTTT

abundance: many
d_gene: TRBD2
v_gene: TRBV5-1
j_gene: TRBJ2-3
CDR3aa: CASSLALAGGTDTQYF
CDR3nt: TGCGCCAGCAGCTTGGCGCTAGCGGGGGGCACAGATACGCAGTATTTT

abundance: many
d_gene: NA
v_gene: TRBV3-1
j_gene: TRBJ1-2
CDR3aa: CASSQSGGDYGYTF
CDR3nt: TGTGCCAGCAGCCAATCGGGGGGTGACTATGGCTACACCTTC

abundance: many
d_gene: NA
v_gene: TRBV28
j_gene: TRBJ1-2
CDR3aa: CASSLPRALNYGYTF
CDR3nt: TGTGCCAGCAGTTTACCCCGGGCCCTAAACTATGGCTACACCTTC

abundance: many
d_gene: TRBD2
v_gene: TRBV5-1
j_gene: TRBJ2-1
CDR3aa: CASSLASLASGTYNEQFF
CDR3nt: TGCGCCAGCAGCTTGGCATCGCTGGCTAGCGGGACATACAATGAGCAGTTCTTC

abundance: many
d_gene: NA
v_gene: TRBV5-1
j_gene: TRBJ2-1
CDR3aa: CASSPRALNEQFF
CDR3nt: TGCGCCAGCAGCCCCCGGGCGCTTAATGAGCAGTTCTTC